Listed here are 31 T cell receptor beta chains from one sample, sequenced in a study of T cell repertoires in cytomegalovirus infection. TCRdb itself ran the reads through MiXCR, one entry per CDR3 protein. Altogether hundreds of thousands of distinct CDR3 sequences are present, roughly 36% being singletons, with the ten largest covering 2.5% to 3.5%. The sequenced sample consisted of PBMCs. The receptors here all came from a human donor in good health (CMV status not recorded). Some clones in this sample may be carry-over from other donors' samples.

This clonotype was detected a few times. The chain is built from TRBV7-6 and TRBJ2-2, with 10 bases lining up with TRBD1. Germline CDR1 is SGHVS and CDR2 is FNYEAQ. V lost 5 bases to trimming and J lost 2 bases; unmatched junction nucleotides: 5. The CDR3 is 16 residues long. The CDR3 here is CASSRRDRGNTGELFF. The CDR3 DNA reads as TGTGCCAGCAGCCGCCGGGACAGGGGAAACACCGGGGAGCTGTTTTTT.

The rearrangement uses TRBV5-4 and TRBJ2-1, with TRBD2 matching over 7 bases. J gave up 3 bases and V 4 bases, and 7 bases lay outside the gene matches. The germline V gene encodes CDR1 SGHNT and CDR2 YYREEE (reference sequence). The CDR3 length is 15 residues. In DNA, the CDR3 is TGTGCCAGCAGCCGTCTAGCGGATTACTACAATGAGCAGTTCTTC. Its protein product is CASSRLADYYNEQFF.

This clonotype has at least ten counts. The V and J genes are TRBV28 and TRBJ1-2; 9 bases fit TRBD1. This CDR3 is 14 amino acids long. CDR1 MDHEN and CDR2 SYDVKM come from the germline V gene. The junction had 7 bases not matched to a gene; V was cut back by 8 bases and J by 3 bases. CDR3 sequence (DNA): TGTGCCAGCCGGGACAGGGTGAGGGACTATGGCTACACCTTC. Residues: CASRDRVRDYGYTF.

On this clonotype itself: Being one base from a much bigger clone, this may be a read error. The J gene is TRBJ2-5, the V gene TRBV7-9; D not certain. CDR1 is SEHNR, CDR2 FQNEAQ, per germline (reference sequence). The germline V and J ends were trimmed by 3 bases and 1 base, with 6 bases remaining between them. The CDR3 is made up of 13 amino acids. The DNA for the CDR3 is TGTGCCAGCAGCTTGTGCTCCCAAGAGACCCAGTACTTC. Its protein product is CASSLCSQETQYF.

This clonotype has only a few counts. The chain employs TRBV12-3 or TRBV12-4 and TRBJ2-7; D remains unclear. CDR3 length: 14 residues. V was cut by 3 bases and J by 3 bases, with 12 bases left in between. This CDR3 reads CASSFAVGVYEQYF. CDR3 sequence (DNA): TGTGCCAGCAGTTTTGCAGTTGGGGTCTACGAGCAGTACTTC.

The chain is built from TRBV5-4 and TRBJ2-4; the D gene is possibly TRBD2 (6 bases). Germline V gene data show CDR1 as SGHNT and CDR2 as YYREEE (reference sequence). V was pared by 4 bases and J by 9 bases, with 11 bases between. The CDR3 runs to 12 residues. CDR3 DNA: TGTGCCAGCAGCCCCGGGCGGGGCATTCAGTACTTC. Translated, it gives CASSPGRGIQYF.

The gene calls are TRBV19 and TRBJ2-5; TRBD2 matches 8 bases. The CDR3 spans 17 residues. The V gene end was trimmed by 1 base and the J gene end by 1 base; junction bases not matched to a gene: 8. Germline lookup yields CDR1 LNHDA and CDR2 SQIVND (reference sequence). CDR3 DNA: TGTGCCAGTAGTATAGGGCGCGGGGGGCCCACCCAAGAGACCCAGTACTTC. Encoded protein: CASSIGRGGPTQETQYF.

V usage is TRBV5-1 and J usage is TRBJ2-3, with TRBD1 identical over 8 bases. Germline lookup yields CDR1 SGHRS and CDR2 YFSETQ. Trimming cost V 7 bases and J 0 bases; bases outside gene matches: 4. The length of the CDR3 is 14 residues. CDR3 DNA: TGCGCCAGCCACGGACAGGGAAGCACAGATACGCAGTATTTT. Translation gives CASHGQGSTDTQYF.

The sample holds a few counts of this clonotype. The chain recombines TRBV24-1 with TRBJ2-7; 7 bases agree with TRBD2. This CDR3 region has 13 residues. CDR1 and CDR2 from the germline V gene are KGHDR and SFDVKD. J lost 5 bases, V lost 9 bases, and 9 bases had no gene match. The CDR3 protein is CATSRGGSDEQYF. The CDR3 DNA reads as TGTGCCACCTCCCGTGGCGGGAGCGACGAGCAGTACTTC.

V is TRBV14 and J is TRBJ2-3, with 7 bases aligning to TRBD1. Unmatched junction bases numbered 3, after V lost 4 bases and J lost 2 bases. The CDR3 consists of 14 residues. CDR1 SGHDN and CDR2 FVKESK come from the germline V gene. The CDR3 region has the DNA TGTGCCAGCAGCCCGACAGGGACCACAGATACGCAGTATTTT. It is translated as CASSPTGTTDTQYF.

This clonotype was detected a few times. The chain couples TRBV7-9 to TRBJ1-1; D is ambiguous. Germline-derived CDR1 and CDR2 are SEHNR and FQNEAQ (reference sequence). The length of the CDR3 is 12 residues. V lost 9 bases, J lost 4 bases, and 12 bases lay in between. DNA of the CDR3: TGTGCCAGTCAAATTGAGGGCACTGAAGCTTTCTTT. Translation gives CASQIEGTEAFF.

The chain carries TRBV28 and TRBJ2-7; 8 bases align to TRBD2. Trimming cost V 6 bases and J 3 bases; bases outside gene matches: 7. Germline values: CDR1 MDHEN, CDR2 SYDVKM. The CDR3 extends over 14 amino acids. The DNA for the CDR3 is TGTGCCAGCAGGCCGCCGGGGGGGGTCTACGAGCAGTACTTC. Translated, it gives CASRPPGGVYEQYF. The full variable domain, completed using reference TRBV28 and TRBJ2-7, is DVKVTQSSRYLVKRTGEKVFLECVQDMDHENMFWYRQDPGLGLRLIYFSYDVKMKEKGDIPEGYSVSREKKERFSLILESASTNQTSMYLCASRPPGGVYEQYFGPGTRLTVT.

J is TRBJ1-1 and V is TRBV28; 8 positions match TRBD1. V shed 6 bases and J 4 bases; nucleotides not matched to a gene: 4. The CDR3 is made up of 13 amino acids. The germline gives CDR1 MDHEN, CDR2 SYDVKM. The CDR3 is CASRRQGITEAFF. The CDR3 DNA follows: TGTGCCAGCAGGCGACAGGGGATCACTGAAGCTTTCTTT.

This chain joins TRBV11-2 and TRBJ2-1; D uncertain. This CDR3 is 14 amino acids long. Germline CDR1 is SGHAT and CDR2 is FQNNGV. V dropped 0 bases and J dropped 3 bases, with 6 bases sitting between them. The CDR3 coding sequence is TGTGCCAGCAGCTTAGATGAAATCTACAATGAGCAGTTCTTC. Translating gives CASSLDEIYNEQFF.

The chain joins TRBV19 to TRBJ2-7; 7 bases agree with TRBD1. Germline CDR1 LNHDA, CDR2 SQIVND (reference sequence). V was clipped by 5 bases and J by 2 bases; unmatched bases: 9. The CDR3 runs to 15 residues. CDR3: CASSGDRVRAYEQYF. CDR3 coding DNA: TGTGCCAGTAGTGGCGACAGGGTCCGAGCCTACGAGCAGTACTTC.

The CDR3 loop reads CATSEGYGYTF. CDR3 coding DNA: TGTGCCACCAGTGAAGGGTATGGCTACACCTTC. This chain joins TRBV24-1 and TRBJ1-2; D unclear. CDR3 length: 11 amino acids. Germline CDR1 reads KGHDR; CDR2 reads SFDVKD. Trimming took off 4 bases at V and 5 bases at J, with 4 bases between the two ends.

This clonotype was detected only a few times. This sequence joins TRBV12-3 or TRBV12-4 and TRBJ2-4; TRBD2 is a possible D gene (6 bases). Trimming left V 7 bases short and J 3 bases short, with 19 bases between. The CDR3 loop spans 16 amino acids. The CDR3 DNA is TGTGCCAGCAAGTCCTTCGGGAGTGGAAGCAAAAACATTCAGTACTTC. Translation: CASKSFGSGSKNIQYF.

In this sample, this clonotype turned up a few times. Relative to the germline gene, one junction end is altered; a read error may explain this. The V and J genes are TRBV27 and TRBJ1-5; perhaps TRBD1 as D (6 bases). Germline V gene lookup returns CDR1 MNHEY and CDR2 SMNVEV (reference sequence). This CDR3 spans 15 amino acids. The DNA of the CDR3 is TGCGCCAGCAGCTTGGAAGCAGGGGGCAATCAGCCCCAGCATTTT. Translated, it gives CASSLEAGGNQPQHF.

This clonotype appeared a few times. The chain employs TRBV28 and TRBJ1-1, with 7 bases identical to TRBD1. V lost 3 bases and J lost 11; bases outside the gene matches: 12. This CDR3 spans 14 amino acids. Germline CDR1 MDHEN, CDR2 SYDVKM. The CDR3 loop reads CASSFPRDSPSAFF. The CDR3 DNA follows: TGTGCCAGCAGTTTCCCCCGGGACAGCCCGTCTGCTTTCTTT.

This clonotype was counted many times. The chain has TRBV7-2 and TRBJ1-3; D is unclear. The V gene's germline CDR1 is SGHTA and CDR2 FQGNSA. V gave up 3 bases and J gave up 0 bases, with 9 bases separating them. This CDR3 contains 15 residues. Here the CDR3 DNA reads TGTGCCAGCAGCTTGGACGGAAACTCTGGAAACACCATATATTTT. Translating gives CASSLDGNSGNTIYF. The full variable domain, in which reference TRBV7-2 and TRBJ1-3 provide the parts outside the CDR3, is GAGVSQSPSNKVTEKGKDVELRCDPISGHTALYWYRQSLGQGLEFLIYFQGNSAPDKSGLPSDRFSAERTGGSVSTLTIQRTQQEDSAVYLCASSLDGNSGNTIYFGEGSWLTVV.

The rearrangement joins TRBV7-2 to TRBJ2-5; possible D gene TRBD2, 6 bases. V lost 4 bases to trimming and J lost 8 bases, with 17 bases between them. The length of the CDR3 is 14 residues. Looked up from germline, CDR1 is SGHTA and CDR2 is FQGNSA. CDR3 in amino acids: CASSSARGGLTQYF. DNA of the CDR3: TGTGCCAGCAGCTCAGCCCGGGGAGGTTTAACCCAGTACTTC. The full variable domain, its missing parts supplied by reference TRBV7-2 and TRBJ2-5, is GAGVSQSPSNKVTEKGKDVELRCDPISGHTALYWYRQSLGQGLEFLIYFQGNSAPDKSGLPSDRFSAERTGGSVSTLTIQRTQQEDSAVYLCASSSARGGLTQYFGPGTRLLVL.

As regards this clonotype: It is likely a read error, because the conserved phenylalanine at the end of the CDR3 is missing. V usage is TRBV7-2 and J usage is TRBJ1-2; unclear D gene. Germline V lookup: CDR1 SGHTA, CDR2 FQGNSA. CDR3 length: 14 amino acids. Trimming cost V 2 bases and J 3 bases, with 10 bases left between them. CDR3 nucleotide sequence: TGTGCCAGCAGCTTAAGTAACGGATACTATGGCTACACCTTA. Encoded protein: CASSLSNGYYGYTL.

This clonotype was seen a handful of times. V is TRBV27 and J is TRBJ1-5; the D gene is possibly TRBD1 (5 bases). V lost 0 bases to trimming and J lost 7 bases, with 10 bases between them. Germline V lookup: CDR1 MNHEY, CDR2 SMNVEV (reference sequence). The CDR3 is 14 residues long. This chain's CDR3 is CASSLSGGGQPQHF. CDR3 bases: TGTGCCAGCAGTTTATCTGGGGGAGGACAGCCCCAGCATTTT.

CDR3 residues: CASRSGGSNEQYF. Written as DNA, the CDR3 is TGTGCCAGCAGATCCGGCGGGAGCAACGAGCAGTACTTC. This chain links TRBV7-9 with TRBJ2-7, with 7 positions matching TRBD2. V was pared by 6 bases and J by 5 bases, with 7 bases of the junction left unmatched. Germline CDR1 SEHNR, CDR2 FQNEAQ (reference sequence). This CDR3 has 13 amino acids.

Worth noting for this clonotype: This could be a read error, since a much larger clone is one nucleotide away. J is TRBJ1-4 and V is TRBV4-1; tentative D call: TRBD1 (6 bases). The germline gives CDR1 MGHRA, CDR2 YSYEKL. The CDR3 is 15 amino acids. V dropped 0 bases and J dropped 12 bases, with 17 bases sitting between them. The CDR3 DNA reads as TGCGCCAGCAGCCAAGATCCCCAGGGGAGAGAAGAACTGTTTTTT. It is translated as CASSQDPQGREELFF.

Here the CDR3 DNA reads TGCAGTGCTAGAGATCGGCAGGCCGGTCGGACAGATACGCAGTATTTT. This gives the protein CSARDRQAGRTDTQYF. The J gene is TRBJ2-3, the V gene TRBV20-1; no clear D gene. Germline CDR1 reads DFQATT; CDR2 reads SNEGSKA (reference sequence). V lost 0 bases and J 3 bases, leaving 16 bases between the germline ends. The CDR3 loop spans 16 amino acids.

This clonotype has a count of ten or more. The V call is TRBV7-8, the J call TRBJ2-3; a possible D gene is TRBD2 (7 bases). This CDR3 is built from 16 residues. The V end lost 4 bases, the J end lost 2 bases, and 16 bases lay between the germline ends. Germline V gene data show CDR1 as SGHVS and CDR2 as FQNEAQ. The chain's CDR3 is CASSSQTGGNTDTQYF. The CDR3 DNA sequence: TGTGCCAGCAGCTCTCAGACGGGGGGCAACACAGATACGCAGTATTTT.

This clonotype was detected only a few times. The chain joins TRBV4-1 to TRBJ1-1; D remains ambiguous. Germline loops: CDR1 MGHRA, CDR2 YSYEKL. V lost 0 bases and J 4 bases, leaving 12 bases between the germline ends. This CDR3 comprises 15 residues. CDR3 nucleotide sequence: TGCGCCAGCAGCCAAGATCGGGCAGGCTTCACTGAAGCTTTCTTT. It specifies CASSQDRAGFTEAFF.

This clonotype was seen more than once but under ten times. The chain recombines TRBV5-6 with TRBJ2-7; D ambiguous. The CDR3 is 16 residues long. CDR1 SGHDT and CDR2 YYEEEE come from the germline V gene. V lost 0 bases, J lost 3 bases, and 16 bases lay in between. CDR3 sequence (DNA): TGTGCCAGCAGCTTGGCCCAAGCCACGGGTCGCTACGAGCAGTACTTC. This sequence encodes CASSLAQATGRYEQYF.

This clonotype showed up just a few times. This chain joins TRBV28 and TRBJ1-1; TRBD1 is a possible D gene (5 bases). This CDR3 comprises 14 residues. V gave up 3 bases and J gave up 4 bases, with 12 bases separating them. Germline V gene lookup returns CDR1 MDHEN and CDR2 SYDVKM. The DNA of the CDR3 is TGTGCCAGCAGTTTTTGGGGGGAAGGCACTGAAGCTTTCTTT. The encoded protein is CASSFWGEGTEAFF.

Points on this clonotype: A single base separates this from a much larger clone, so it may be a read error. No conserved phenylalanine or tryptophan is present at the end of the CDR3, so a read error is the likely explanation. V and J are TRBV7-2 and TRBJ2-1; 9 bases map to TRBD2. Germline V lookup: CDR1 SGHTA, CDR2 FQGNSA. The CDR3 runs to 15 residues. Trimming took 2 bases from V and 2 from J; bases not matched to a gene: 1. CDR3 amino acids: CASSLLAGAYNEQFC. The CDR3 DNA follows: TGTGCCAGCAGCTTATTAGCGGGGGCCTACAATGAGCAGTTCTGC.